This TCR beta chain was sequenced in a study of CD8+ T cells in alopecia areata. The wider study: Spontaneously alopecic C3H/HeJ graft donors, about 6-13 months old, gave skin to approximately 6-10-week-old female C3H/HeJ mice.

Sequencing templates came from extracted RNA that was reverse transcribed into cDNA. Libraries were prepared by immunoSEQ multiplex PCR; TCRdb keeps only in-frame clonotypes and omits some of them. This sample comprises under 350,000 clones, none seen once only. It was with CD4, CD8alpha, NKG2D, NKG2ACE and other markers that pooled cutaneous lymph node cells were sorted. A word on this clone: The gene symbols are mouse symbols. Distinct nucleotide sequences in the sample also encode this CDR3.

This TCR was sampled from a C3H/HeJ mouse with alopecia areata. The mouse line has the MHC haplotype H2-k. What was sequenced was CD4+ T cells sorted from a lymph node.

CDR3 residues: CTCSAEQNNYAEQFF. CDR3 bases read: TGCACCTGCAGTGCAGAACAAAATAACTATGCT. V usage is TRBV1 and J usage is TRBJ2-1, with no clear D. The read halts 4 residues ahead of the CDR3 end, with the missing end drawn from the germline J gene. The CDR3 extends over 15 amino acids. The ends were cut back, 0 bases at V and 0 bases at J, with 6 bases in the middle. From germline, CDR1 is NSQYPW and CDR2 LRSPGD (reference sequence).